Sequencing of this T cell receptor (beta chain) was carried out in a study of cytomegalovirus exposure and HLA in healthy donors. Study-wide results and limits: Sequencing probably produced one cluster of sequence variants that were highly shared.

Concerning this clone: Its specificity is unknown.

V gave up 4 bases and J gave up 7 bases; unmatched junction bases: 7. The CDR3 covers 14 residues. In germline, CDR1 is SQVTM, CDR2 ANQGSEA. Researchers ran the PCR with 60 Vbeta and 13 Jbeta primers. Here immunoSEQ multiplex PCR was the method, and the copy in TCRdb shows in-frame clones only, minus some. The sample consists of about 110,000 clones, approximately 70% of them appearing once. The J gene is TRBJ2-1, the V gene TRBV29-1, with 10 positions matching TRBD1. The receptor comes from a man aged 35 to 55 in good health and CMV-seropositive. The material sequenced was PBMCs. This CDR3 reads CSVARTGGGNEQFF. CDR3 DNA sequence: TGCAGCGTTGCCCGGACAGGGGGGGGGAATGAGCAGTTCTTC.